The T cell receptor beta chain under discussion was sequenced for a study of human T cells and chemical hapten exposure. Individual cDNA molecules had unique molecular identifiers attached to them by the library. TCRdb analysed the RACE reads with MiXCR anew, one entry per CDR3 protein. The table lists fewer than 300,000 distinct CDR3 sequences, approximately 8.6% of them singletons. Time point reported: pre-sensitization, week 0. Treatment described: therapeutic diphenylcyclopropenone sensitization with weekly scalp DPC. This clonotype was counted at least ten times. Its antigen is unknown. CDR1 is SNHLY, CDR2 FYNNEI, per germline. Between the trimmed V and J ends, which lost 8 bases and 0 bases, there was a span of 11 bases. The CDR3 is made up of 14 amino acids. Study-level results: TCRs above 1 in 1000 frequency did not change with DPC sensitization.

Sequencing used whole blood, obtained in connection with sensitization to the hapten diphenylcyclopropenone (DPC). This clonotype was obtained from a woman between 35 and 50 years old with alopecia areata. Some clones in this sample may be carry-over from other donors' samples. V usage is TRBV2 and J usage is TRBJ2-1; tentative D call: TRBD2 (5 bases). The chain's CDR3 is CASVRVRSYNEQFF. In nucleotides, the CDR3 is TGTGCCAGCGTGCGGGTTCGCTCCTACAATGAGCAGTTCTTC. The whole variable domain, filled in from reference TRBV2 and TRBJ2-1, reads EPEVTQTPSHQVTQMGQEVILRCVPISNHLYFYWYRQILGQKVEFLVSFYNNEISEKSEIFDDQFSVERPDGSNFTLKIRSTKLEDSAMYFCASVRVRSYNEQFFGPGTRLTVL.